This TCR beta chain was sequenced for a study of blood T cell repertoires in COVID-19. About the research overall: COVID-19 samples, acute and convalescent, were from the United States, Italy and Spain.

The repertoire was sequenced with immunoSEQ multiplex PCR; TCRdb's copy has only in-frame clones and lacks some. The sample records a few hundred thousand clones, roughly 89% being singletons. This clone appeared a few times. Germline-derived CDR1 and CDR2 are SNHLY and FYNNEI. CDR3 length: 14 amino acids. V trimming: 6 bases; J trimming: 6 bases; junction bases outside the gene matches: 6. The sequence came from a woman aged 40 to 50 who had recovered from COVID-19. The chain joins TRBV2 to TRBJ2-7; 12 bases agree with TRBD1. Sequencing was performed on peripheral blood. The CDR3 region has the DNA TGTGCCAGCAGCCCGGGACAGGGGGCTTCCGAGCAGTACTTC. Protein product: CASSPGQGASEQYF.